Below, 9 T cell receptor beta chains from the same sample are listed, as sequenced in a study of beta chain features in type 1 diabetes (dated by TCRdb to the late 2010s). Overall study outcomes, separate from this receptor: Type 1 diabetes patients showed a moderate but significant shortening of TCRB CDR3 length in all four CD4+ subsets.

For these TCRs, the target antigens are not known. The library relied on the immunoSEQ multiplex PCR assay. All of the isolated RNA was reverse transcribed with the High Capacity cDNA Reverse Transcription Kit, so expressed TCRB transcripts were sequenced. The table was pulled from immuneACCESS by TCRdb, which kept in-frame rearrangements only. Such tables lose some clones; where checked, under half of the loss comes from unresolved V genes, and the rest has no known cause. This sample lists about 390,000 clones; 8.5% to 10% were detected once. Over 0.45% of the sample is in the top ten clones. Specimen: central memory CD4+ T cells from blood. The receptors here all came from a man aged 30 to 45 with type 1 diabetes.

Only a few counts were recorded for this clone. The V and J genes are TRBV2 and TRBJ2-2; D tentatively fits TRBD1 or TRBD2 (6 bases each). The CDR3 extends over 14 amino acids. V lost 3 bases and J 6 bases, leaving 11 bases between the germline ends. Germline CDR1 and CDR2: SNHLY and FYNNEI. The CDR3 loop reads CASSEGAGPGELFF. CDR3 in DNA: TGTGCCAGCAGTGAGGGGGCGGGACCCGGGGAGCTGTTTTTT.

The V call is TRBV4-2, the J call TRBJ2-1; no clear D. The germline CDR1 and CDR2 sequences are LGHNA and YNFKEQ. V lost 0 bases and J 10 bases, leaving 13 bases between the germline ends. The CDR3 consists of 14 residues. The CDR3 region is CASSQEIKTFEQFF. Here the CDR3 DNA reads TGTGCCAGCAGCCAAGAAATAAAGACATTCGAGCAGTTCTTC.

This clone was counted many times. The V and J genes are TRBV7-2 and TRBJ2-7; maybe TRBD1 (6 bases). V lost 2 bases, J lost 3 bases, and 17 bases lay in between. This CDR3 has 16 amino acids. CDR1 SGHTA and CDR2 FQGNSA come from the germline V gene. The chain's CDR3 is CASSLSLDRRLYEQYF. CDR3 nucleotides: TGTGCCAGCAGCTTATCCCTCGACAGGCGCCTCTACGAGCAGTACTTC. The whole variable domain, remainder taken from reference TRBV7-2 and TRBJ2-7, is GAGVSQSPSNKVTEKGKDVELRCDPISGHTALYWYRQSLGQGLEFLIYFQGNSAPDKSGLPSDRFSAERTGGSVSTLTIQRTQQEDSAVYLCASSLSLDRRLYEQYFGPGTRLTVT.

This clone was picked up a small number of times. The chain recombines TRBV9 with TRBJ2-3; perhaps TRBD2 as D (5 bases). CDR3 length equals 14 residues. CDR1 SGDLS and CDR2 YYNGEE come from the germline V gene. With 0 bases removed from V and 6 bases from J, the gap between germline ends came to 11 bases. The CDR3 region is CASSVEGVSDTQYF. The CDR3 DNA reads TGTGCCAGCAGCGTAGAGGGAGTATCTGATACGCAGTATTTT.

This clone appeared many times. This rearrangement joins TRBV19 to TRBJ1-4, with D perhaps matching TRBD1 (5 bases). CDR3 length: 14 residues. CDR1 is LNHDA and CDR2 is SQIVND in the germline V gene (reference sequence). V shed 8 bases and J shed 4 bases, with 14 bases lying between them. CDR3 region: CASRVGVGNEKLFF. CDR3 in DNA: TGTGCCAGTCGGGTGGGGGTCGGTAATGAAAAACTGTTTTTT.

V usage is TRBV19 and J usage is TRBJ1-4, with unresolved D. Trimming took 6 bases from V and 8 from J, leaving 16 bases between them. In germline, CDR1 is LNHDA, CDR2 SQIVND (reference sequence). The CDR3 has 14 residues. CDR3: CASRRALTGEKLFF. The CDR3 DNA reads TGTGCCAGTAGACGGGCCCTCACTGGCGAAAAACTGTTTTTT.

V and J are TRBV19 and TRBJ2-2, with D perhaps TRBD1 (5 bases). V was clipped by 2 bases and J by 7 bases, with 14 bases between them. The CDR3 has 15 amino acids. In germline, CDR1 is LNHDA, CDR2 SQIVND (reference sequence). CDR3 loop: CASSIRQGMDGELFF. CDR3 bases: TGTGCCAGTAGTATAAGGCAGGGTATGGACGGGGAGCTGTTTTTT.

V usage is TRBV5-4 and J usage is TRBJ2-3, with D possibly being TRBD2 (5 bases). There are 16 residues in the CDR3. Germline assignment: CDR1 SGHNT and CDR2 YYREEE (reference sequence). Deletions cut 4 bases from V and 2 bases from J, with 17 bases between. This CDR3 is CASSRTPDWDTDTQYF. The CDR3 DNA sequence: TGTGCCAGCAGCCGAACTCCGGACTGGGACACAGATACGCAGTATTTT.

This clone was found a few times. The chain links TRBV27 to TRBJ2-2; no clear D gene. Trimming removed 7 bases from V and 0 bases from J, with 6 bases in between. Germline CDR1 is MNHEY and CDR2 is SMNVEV (reference sequence). The CDR3 is 13 residues long. Here the CDR3 reads CASIDSNTGELFF. CDR3 bases: TGTGCCAGCATTGACTCGAACACCGGGGAGCTGTTTTTT.